The 32 T cell receptor beta chains listed next were all sequenced from one sample in a study of cytomegalovirus exposure and HLA in healthy donors. The method was immunoSEQ multiplex PCR; TCRdb's version includes in-frame clones alone and lacks a portion of them. Of fewer than 250,000 clones listed, 85% to 90% are singletons. Sequencing used PBMCs. Every receptor here comes from a man younger than 35 in good health and CMV-seronegative.

This clone showed up many times. This sequence joins TRBV7-9 and TRBJ1-6, with D possibly TRBD1 on 5 matching bases. Germline CDR1 is SEHNR and CDR2 is FQNEAQ (reference sequence). This CDR3 region has 12 residues. The CDR3 is CVVGQTNSPLHF. The CDR3 coding sequence is TGTGTCGTGGGGCAGACGAATTCACCCCTCCACTTT.

The chain recombines TRBV4-3 with TRBJ1-2; D might be TRBD1 (5 bases). This CDR3 spans 14 amino acids. Germline CDR1 and CDR2: LGHNA and YSLEER. V lost 1 base and J 9 bases, leaving 15 bases between the germline ends. The chain's CDR3 is CASSQAGGPQSYTF. Here the CDR3 DNA reads TGCGCCAGCAGCCAAGCGGGGGGACCCCAAAGCTACACCTTC.

This sequence joins TRBV5-1 and TRBJ1-4; 7 bases align to TRBD1. The CDR3 has 17 residues. V gave up 5 bases and J gave up 5 bases; unmatched junction bases: 15. Germline V gene data show CDR1 as SGHRS and CDR2 as YFSETQ. CDR3 region: CASSEGGSRGGNEKLFF. CDR3 DNA: TGCGCCAGCAGTGAAGGGGGCAGTCGTGGTGGAAATGAAAAACTGTTTTTT.

V and J are TRBV19 and TRBJ1-5, with D tentatively TRBD1 (5 bases). The V gene's germline CDR1 is LNHDA and CDR2 SQIVND (reference sequence). The V gene lost 5 bases and the J gene lost 5 bases, with 16 bases spanning the gap. This CDR3 is built from 15 residues. In DNA, the CDR3 is TGTGCCAGTAGTCCTACAGGCGACACATATCAGCCCCAGCATTTT. As protein: CASSPTGDTYQPQHF.

This clone was seen a handful of times. The rearrangement links TRBV7-3 to TRBJ2-5; TRBD2 might be the D (5 bases). The CDR3 runs to 15 residues. Per germline, CDR1 SGHTA and CDR2 FQGTGA. The V end lost 0 bases, the J end lost 4 bases, and 12 bases lay between the germline ends. DNA for the CDR3: TGTGCCAGCAGCTTAACCAACGGGAAAGGAGAGACCCAGTACTTC. Its protein is CASSLTNGKGETQYF.

The gene calls are TRBV4-3 and TRBJ2-7, with 10 bases matching TRBD2. Unmatched junction bases numbered 6, after V lost 2 bases and J lost 5 bases. The CDR3 is made up of 15 amino acids. In germline, CDR1 is LGHNA, CDR2 YSLEER. CDR3 amino acids: CASSQSAGGAHEQYF. The CDR3 DNA follows: TGCGCCAGCAGCCAATCAGCGGGAGGGGCCCACGAGCAGTACTTC.

This sequence joins TRBV7-9 and TRBJ2-5, with D uncertain. CDR3 length: 14 residues. CDR1 is SEHNR, CDR2 FQNEAQ, per germline (reference sequence). V was trimmed by 0 bases and J by 2 bases, leaving 7 bases between them. CDR3 DNA sequence: TGTGCCAGCAGCTTAGCCCTCCGTCAAGAGACCCAGTACTTC. It translates to CASSLALRQETQYF.

The J gene is TRBJ2-7, the V gene TRBV7-6; TRBD1 matches 7 bases. V was clipped by 2 bases and J by 7 bases; unmatched bases: 5. Germline CDR1 reads SGHVS; CDR2 reads FNYEAQ. The CDR3 consists of 13 residues. CDR3 in DNA: TGTGCCAGCAGCTTAAGGGGGCGTGAAGAGCAGTACTTC. Protein: CASSLRGREEQYF. The complete variable domain, with remaining parts taken from reference TRBV7-6 and TRBJ2-7, reads GAGVSQSPRYKVTKRGQDVALRCDPISGHVSLYWYRQALGQGPEFLTYFNYEAQQDKSGLPNDRFSAERPEGSISTLTIQRTEQRDSAMYRCASSLRGREEQYFGPGTRLTVT.

The V gene is TRBV6-5, the J gene TRBJ2-2; maybe TRBD1 (6 bases). Germline V gene lookup returns CDR1 MNHEY and CDR2 SVGAGI. The CDR3 has 14 residues. The V end was cut by 6 bases, the J end by 1 base, with 9 bases between. As DNA, the CDR3 is TGTGCCAGCAGCCCGACAGGGAACACCGGGGAGCTGTTTTTT. Translating it yields CASSPTGNTGELFF.

V is TRBV7-9 and J is TRBJ1-2, with TRBD1 as a possible D gene (5 bases). Trimming stripped 3 bases from V and 7 bases from J, with 9 bases between. Germline CDR1 reads SEHNR; CDR2 reads FQNEAQ (reference sequence). The CDR3 consists of 12 residues. For the CDR3, the DNA is TGTGCCAGCAGCTTCGACAGTGGTGGCTACACCTTC. It yields the protein CASSFDSGGYTF.

The J gene is TRBJ1-4, the V gene TRBV5-4; D is unclear. With 1 base removed from V and 0 bases from J, the gap between germline ends came to 10 bases. The CDR3 length is 16 residues. Germline-derived CDR1 and CDR2 are SGHNT and YYREEE (reference sequence). The CDR3 spells CASSLRSTTTNEKLFF. CDR3 coding DNA: TGTGCCAGCAGCTTGCGGTCAACTACAACTAATGAAAAACTGTTTTTT.

This chain joins TRBV7-2 and TRBJ1-1; tentative D call: TRBD1 (5 bases). Trimming left V 4 bases short and J 4 bases short, with 19 bases between. CDR3 length: 16 amino acids. Germline loops: CDR1 SGHTA, CDR2 FQGNSA. CDR3 in amino acids: CASSSLGGARTTEAFF. Written as DNA, the CDR3 is TGTGCCAGCAGCTCCCTCGGAGGGGCCCGGACCACTGAAGCTTTCTTT.

V is TRBV28 and J is TRBJ2-7, with 7 positions matching TRBD1. The CDR3 loop spans 13 amino acids. Unmatched junction bases numbered 10, after V lost 11 bases and J lost 3 bases. Germline V lookup: CDR1 MDHEN, CDR2 SYDVKM. The DNA for the CDR3 is TGTGCCTCGAACACGGGACAGCTCTACGAGCAGTACTTC. It encodes CASNTGQLYEQYF. Drawing the rest from reference TRBV28 and TRBJ2-7, the complete variable domain is DVKVTQSSRYLVKRTGEKVFLECVQDMDHENMFWYRQDPGLGLRLIYFSYDVKMKEKGDIPEGYSVSREKKERFSLILESASTNQTSMYLCASNTGQLYEQYFGPGTRLTVT.

The chain uses TRBV10-1 and TRBJ1-1; D is undetermined. The CDR3 length is 15 residues. Germline V lookup: CDR1 WNHNN, CDR2 SYGVQD (reference sequence). V lost 7 bases, J lost 3 bases, and 18 bases lay in between. In DNA, the CDR3 is TGCGCCAGCAATTTTCCAGAGCGCCCGTACACTGAAGCTTTCTTT. It translates to CASNFPERPYTEAFF.

The chain is built from TRBV6-6 and TRBJ2-7, with D uncertain. Germline V lookup: CDR1 MNHNY, CDR2 SVGAGI (reference sequence). V gave up 0 bases and J gave up 3 bases, with 6 bases separating them. This CDR3 is built from 13 residues. The CDR3 DNA follows: TGTGCCAGCAGTTACTCGATTAGCTACGAGCAGTACTTC. This sequence encodes CASSYSISYEQYF.

In its sample, this clone was seen a few times. The CDR3 here is CASTSLAMGQGAADTQYF. Written as DNA, the CDR3 is TGTGCCAGCACCTCCCTCGCGATGGGACAGGGGGCAGCAGATACGCAGTATTTT. The V and J genes are TRBV27 and TRBJ2-3; TRBD1 aligns across 12 bases. Per germline, CDR1 MNHEY and CDR2 SMNVEV (reference sequence). V trimming: 7 bases; J trimming: 4 bases; junction bases outside the gene matches: 15. There are 18 residues in the CDR3.

The chain recombines TRBV6-5 with TRBJ1-2, with unresolved D. Germline loops: CDR1 MNHEY, CDR2 SVGAGI. V shed 7 bases and J shed 7 bases, with 13 bases lying between them. The CDR3 is 12 residues long. The CDR3 nucleotides read TGTGCCAGCATCTCGGTGGCGGGTGGCTACACCTTC. Residues: CASISVAGGYTF.

The V call is TRBV6-1, the J call TRBJ2-7, with D unresolved. The CDR3 consists of 14 residues. The germline V and J ends were trimmed by 0 bases and 1 base, with 7 bases remaining between them. CDR1 MNHNS and CDR2 SASEGT come from the germline V gene. The CDR3 sequence: CASSEAAHSYEQYF. Here the CDR3 DNA reads TGTGCCAGCAGTGAAGCGGCCCATTCCTACGAGCAGTACTTC.

For the CDR3, the DNA is TGTGCCAGCAGCTTAGGTGCAAGGGGCACTGAAGCTTTCTTT. Encoded protein: CASSLGARGTEAFF. This chain joins TRBV11-2 and TRBJ1-1; weak D call: TRBD1 (5 bases). The germline V gene has CDR1 SGHAT and CDR2 FQNNGV. The CDR3 runs to 14 residues. Between the trimmed V and J ends, which lost 1 base and 4 bases, there was a span of 10 bases.

This clone was seen a single time. The chain has TRBV5-1 and TRBJ2-1, with a possible D match to TRBD2 (5 bases). The germline V gene encodes CDR1 SGHRS and CDR2 YFSETQ. Trimming left V 2 bases short and J 2 bases short, with 8 bases between. This CDR3 is 14 amino acids long. The CDR3 bases are TGCGCCAGCAGCTTAGCGGAGGCCTACAATGAGCAGTTCTTC. Amino acid sequence: CASSLAEAYNEQFF.

The chain joins TRBV18 to TRBJ1-4; 9 bases match TRBD1. The germline V gene has CDR1 KGHSH and CDR2 LQKENI. The CDR3 extends over 17 amino acids. V shed 1 base and J 0 bases; nucleotides not matched to a gene: 3. CDR3 in DNA: TGTGCCAGCTCACCACGCCGACAGGGGGCAACTAATGAAAAACTGTTTTTT. This gives the protein CASSPRRQGATNEKLFF. The full variable domain, rest sourced from reference TRBV18 and TRBJ1-4, is NAGVMQNPRHLVRRRGQEARLRCSPMKGHSHVYWYRQLPEEGLKFMVYLQKENIIDESGMPKERFSAEFPKEGPSILRIQQVVRGDSAAYFCASSPRRQGATNEKLFFGSGTQLSVL.

Points on this clone: One junction end does not reproduce the germline sequence, and a read error may be involved. This chain joins TRBV7-9 and TRBJ2-7, with 7 nucleotides matching TRBD2. Germline V gene data show CDR1 as SEHNR and CDR2 as FQNEAQ (reference sequence). The CDR3 runs 13 residues. The CDR3 region has the DNA TGTGCCAGCACCTTAGCGGGCACGTACGAGCAGTACTTC. This codes for CASTLAGTYEQYF. The full variable domain, rest sourced from reference TRBV7-9 and TRBJ2-7, is DTGVSQNPRHKITKRGQNVTFRCDPISEHNRLYWYRQTLGQGPEFLTYFQNEAQLEKSRLLSDRFSAERPKGSFSTLEIQRTEQGDSAMYLCASTLAGTYEQYFGPGTRLTVT.

V usage is TRBV6-1 and J usage is TRBJ2-5; TRBD1 might be the D (6 bases). The CDR3 spans 14 residues. The V and J ends lost 0 bases and 3 bases respectively, with 8 bases between them. In germline, CDR1 is MNHNS, CDR2 SASEGT. The CDR3 here is CASSEASGEETQYF. The CDR3 coding sequence is TGTGCCAGCAGTGAAGCCTCAGGGGAAGAGACCCAGTACTTC.

The chain is built from TRBV5-1 and TRBJ2-7; D may be TRBD2 (5 bases). Germline CDR1 and CDR2: SGHRS and YFSETQ. The CDR3 runs 13 residues. Trimming shortened V by 1 base and J by 3 bases, and 8 bases separated the two germline ends. In nucleotides, the CDR3 is TGCGCCAGCAGCTTGACGGGAAACTACGAGCAGTACTTC. It specifies CASSLTGNYEQYF.

This clone has only a few counts. V is TRBV7-8 and J is TRBJ1-1; D is perhaps TRBD1 (5 bases). CDR1 is SGHVS, CDR2 FQNEAQ, per germline. CDR3 size: 17 residues. Trimming pared 5 bases from V and 2 bases from J, leaving 21 bases between. Here the CDR3 DNA reads TGTGCCAGCAGCCCTAGGGTCGGGGGGGGAGGAAACACTGAAGCTTTCTTT. It translates to CASSPRVGGGGNTEAFF.

The V and J genes are TRBV4-3 and TRBJ1-3; TRBD1 agrees at 7 bases. J lost 4 bases, V lost 0 bases, and 6 bases had no gene match. In germline, CDR1 is LGHNA, CDR2 YSLEER. This CDR3 has 16 amino acids. This CDR3 is CASSQDQTGIGNTIYF. CDR3 coding DNA: TGCGCCAGCAGCCAAGACCAGACAGGGATAGGAAACACCATATATTTT.

The rearrangement joins TRBV27 to TRBJ2-5; possibly TRBD2 for D (8 bases). The germline CDR1 and CDR2 sequences are MNHEY and SMNVEV (reference sequence). V lost 5 bases, J lost 5 bases, and 18 bases lay in between. The CDR3 loop spans 15 amino acids. CDR3 DNA: TGTGCCAGCAGTCCCGGGACTAGAGGGGGCGAGACCCAGTACTTC. Its translation: CASSPGTRGGETQYF.

The chain uses TRBV27 and TRBJ2-1; perhaps TRBD2 as D (5 bases). This CDR3 comprises 13 residues. The germline V gene encodes CDR1 MNHEY and CDR2 SMNVEV (reference sequence). Trimming stripped 7 bases from V and 6 bases from J, with 13 bases between. CDR3 in amino acids: CASIALGSNEQFF. CDR3 DNA sequence: TGTGCCAGCATTGCCCTAGGGAGCAATGAGCAGTTCTTC.

The chain uses TRBV2 and TRBJ2-3, with D tentatively TRBD1 (5 bases). The CDR3 has 15 amino acids. Trimming cost V 6 bases and J 0 bases, with 13 bases left between them. Germline V gene data show CDR1 as SNHLY and CDR2 as FYNNEI. This chain's CDR3 is CASRPDIASTDTQYF. Written as DNA, the CDR3 is TGTGCCAGCAGACCGGACATTGCTAGCACAGATACGCAGTATTTT.

The J gene is TRBJ2-7, the V gene TRBV27, with D possibly matching TRBD1 (6 bases). CDR1 is MNHEY and CDR2 is SMNVEV in the germline V gene (reference sequence). V was clipped by 6 bases and J by 3 bases, with 15 bases between them. The CDR3 contains 14 residues. The CDR3 DNA sequence: TGTGCCAGCAGGAGGCGACAGGCCGACTACGAGCAGTACTTC. It encodes CASRRRQADYEQYF.

In its sample, this clone was seen a few times. The chain recombines TRBV10-2 with TRBJ1-2, with D possibly being TRBD1 (5 bases). CDR3 length: 16 residues. Per germline, CDR1 WSHSY and CDR2 SAAADI. V lost 0 bases, J lost 4 bases, and 15 bases lay in between. In nucleotides, the CDR3 is TGCGCCAGCAGTGAGTCGAGGCAGGGTTCGGGCTATGGCTACACCTTC. This sequence encodes CASSESRQGSGYGYTF.

This chain joins TRBV6-6 and TRBJ1-2, with TRBD1 matching over 10 bases. The V segment lost 6 bases and the J segment 6 bases; nucleotides outside the gene matches: 10. CDR1 MNHNY and CDR2 SVGAGI come from the germline V gene (reference sequence). The CDR3 runs to 15 residues. DNA for the CDR3: TGTGCCAGCAGGCTAAGTGGTGGACAGGGGGATGGCTACACCTTC. It yields the protein CASRLSGGQGDGYTF.